This T cell receptor (beta chain) was recorded in a study of blood T cell repertoires in COVID-19. Looking at the study overall: Sample material is recorded as cDNA or gDNA derived from T cells, B-cell-depleted T cells, or PBMCs.

Clones were read by immunoSEQ multiplex PCR, and TCRdb kept only the in-frame ones, dropping some. This table has roughly 340,000 clones, more than 70% appearing once. CDR1 is SGHVS and CDR2 is FNYEAQ in the germline V gene. The CDR3 is 15 amino acids. V shed 4 bases and J 6 bases; nucleotides not matched to a gene: 6. This TCR came from a woman in her thirties with COVID-19, enrolled during active disease. The chain carries TRBV7-6 and TRBJ2-2; 9 nucleotides agree with TRBD2. Sequencing was done on a sample of peripheral blood. The CDR3 DNA reads TGTGCCAGCAGCTATCTAGCGGGGAGTTCCGGGGAGCTGTTTTTT. Encoded protein: CASSYLAGSSGELFF.